The 9 T cell receptor beta chains in this list originate from one sample, sequenced in a study of blood T cell repertoires in COVID-19. The repertoire was sequenced with immunoSEQ multiplex PCR; TCRdb's copy has only in-frame clones and lacks some. This sample has a few hundred thousand clones, with approximately 90% found just once. Sequencing was done on a sample of peripheral blood. All receptors come from a woman aged 45 to 65 with COVID-19, enrolled during active disease.

CDR3 protein: CASAADRGLAEQFF. DNA for the CDR3: TGTGCTAGTGCCGCGGACAGGGGGCTTGCTGAGCAGTTCTTC. The J gene is TRBJ2-1, the V gene TRBV12-5; 11 bases match TRBD1. Per the germline V gene, CDR1 is LGHNT and CDR2 is FRNRAP. CDR3 size: 14 residues. The trim removed 7 bases at V and 9 bases at J, leaving 8 bases unmatched.

The table lists this clone with a count of one. The chain couples TRBV9 to TRBJ2-1, with D unresolved. This CDR3 is 12 amino acids long. V was clipped by 3 bases and J by 9 bases, with 10 bases between them. Germline V lookup: CDR1 SGDLS, CDR2 YYNGEE. CDR3 protein: CASSALGGEQFF. The CDR3 DNA reads as TGTGCCAGCAGCGCTCTAGGTGGTGAGCAGTTCTTC.

This sequence joins TRBV5-5 and TRBJ1-2, with 7 bases fitting TRBD1. The CDR3 runs 14 residues. Per germline, CDR1 SGHKS and CDR2 YYEKEE (reference sequence). V lost 0 bases and J lost 8; bases outside the gene matches: 7. This CDR3 reads CASSLAGQGEGYTF. The CDR3 DNA is TGTGCCAGCAGCTTGGCCGGGCAGGGGGAAGGCTACACCTTC. The full variable domain, its missing parts supplied by reference TRBV5-5 and TRBJ1-2, is DAGVTQSPTHLIKTRGQQVTLRCSPISGHKSVSWYQQVLGQGPQFIFQYYEKEERGRGNFPDRFSARQFPNYSSELNVNALLLGDSALYLCASSLAGQGEGYTFGSGTRLTVV.

The chain combines TRBV4-2 with TRBJ1-1, with D maybe TRBD1 (5 bases). CDR1 is LGHNA and CDR2 is YNFKEQ in the germline V gene. V shed 1 base and J shed 3 bases, with 12 bases lying between them. The CDR3 covers 15 residues. The CDR3 loop is CASSQGTRVHTEAFF. CDR3 nucleotides: TGTGCCAGCAGCCAAGGCACCAGGGTGCACACTGAAGCTTTCTTT.

Turning to this clone: Other DNA sequences in the sample encode the same CDR3. The chain carries TRBV11-2 and TRBJ1-5, with D tentatively TRBD1 (6 bases). CDR1 is SGHAT and CDR2 is FQNNGV in the germline V gene. There are 15 residues in the CDR3. V was pared by 1 base and J by 1 base, with 8 bases between. CDR3 sequence (DNA): TGTGCCAGCAGCTTAGGGACAGTGAGCAATCAGCCCCAGCATTTT. This translates into CASSLGTVSNQPQHF. Using reference TRBV11-2 and TRBJ1-5 for the parts outside the CDR3, the full variable domain is EAGVAQSPRYKIIEKRQSVAFWCNPISGHATLYWYQQILGQGPKLLIQFQNNGVVDDSQLPKDRFSAERLKGVDSTLKIQPAKLEDSAVYLCASSLGTVSNQPQHFGDGTRLSIL.

V usage is TRBV19 and J usage is TRBJ1-1; weak D call: TRBD1 (6 bases). This CDR3 is built from 16 residues. Germline loops: CDR1 LNHDA, CDR2 SQIVND (reference sequence). V gave up 6 bases and J gave up 4 bases, with 21 bases separating them. Here the CDR3 reads CASRLILTGGSTEAFF. The CDR3 coding sequence is TGTGCCAGTAGACTAATATTGACAGGCGGAAGCACTGAAGCTTTCTTT. Together with reference TRBV19 and TRBJ1-1, the CDR3 gives the full variable domain: DGGITQSPKYLFRKEGQNVTLSCEQNLNHDAMYWYRQDPGQGLRLIYYSQIVNDFQKGDIAEGYSVSREKKESFPLTVTSAQKNPTAFYLCASRLILTGGSTEAFFGQGTRLTVV.

The V call is TRBV28, the J call TRBJ1-6; D ambiguous. V was clipped by 6 bases and J by 7 bases, with 13 bases between them. Germline-derived CDR1 and CDR2 are MDHEN and SYDVKM. The CDR3 contains 14 residues. CDR3 residues: CASSPGVSNSPLHF. The CDR3 nucleotides are TGTGCCAGCAGCCCCGGGGTCAGCAATTCACCCCTCCACTTT.

The chain combines TRBV5-4 with TRBJ1-6; unclear D gene. The CDR3 sequence is 14 residues long. CDR1 and CDR2 from the germline V gene are SGHNT and YYREEE (reference sequence). The germline V and J ends were trimmed by 4 bases and 8 bases, with 13 bases remaining between them. The CDR3 loop is CASSRMLSDSPLHF. CDR3 nucleotide sequence: TGTGCCAGCAGCCGAATGTTATCGGATTCACCCCTCCACTTT.

The genes are TRBV9 and TRBJ1-5, with a weak D call TRBD1 (6 bases). This CDR3 comprises 18 residues. The germline V gene has CDR1 SGDLS and CDR2 YYNGEE. The ends were cut back, 3 bases at V and 0 bases at J, with 19 bases in the middle. In DNA, the CDR3 is TGTGCCAGCAGCGACATTGTCCTTGGACAGTTTAGCAATCAGCCCCAGCATTTT. The encoded protein is CASSDIVLGQFSNQPQHF.